Presented here are 2 T cell receptor beta chains from one specimen sequenced in a study of blood T cell repertoires in COVID-19. The method was immunoSEQ multiplex PCR; TCRdb's version includes in-frame clones alone and lacks a portion of them. The sample holds about 310,000 clones, around 90% seen once. Sequenced sample: peripheral blood. The receptors shown here come from a woman aged 40 to 49 with COVID-19, enrolled during active disease.

The chain is built from TRBV6-2 or TRBV6-3 and TRBJ1-6, with D perhaps TRBD1 (5 bases). This CDR3 comprises 14 residues. Germline V gene lookup returns CDR1 MNHEY and CDR2 SVGEGT. Trimming shortened V by 1 base and J by 7 bases, and 8 bases separated the two germline ends. Written as DNA, the CDR3 is TGTGCCAGCAGTTACTGGGGCCTAAATTCACCCCTCCACTTT. This codes for CASSYWGLNSPLHF.

The rearrangement joins TRBV27 to TRBJ2-7; no clear D. The V gene's germline CDR1 is MNHEY and CDR2 SMNVEV (reference sequence). The V and J ends lost 3 bases and 2 bases respectively, with 11 bases between them. The CDR3 is made up of 14 amino acids. CDR3 DNA sequence: TGTGCCAGCAGTTTCTCTACAGACACCTACGAGCAGTACTTC. Translation gives CASSFSTDTYEQYF.